This T cell receptor (beta chain) is from a study of regulatory T cells in long-lasting Graves disease. The time point denotes: newly diagnosed GD, antithyroid drugs for less than 3 months. PBMC-derived RNA was used for the TCR library. The table lists this clonotype with a few counts. This may stem from a read error, because a much larger clone lies one nucleotide away. Relying on iRepertoire HTBI primers and Arm-PCR of CDR3 regions, the team built TCR beta libraries. TCRdb called the multiplex PCR reads again in MiXCR, with one record for every CDR3 protein. This sample yields under 300,000 distinct CDR3 sequences, of which 18% are seen a single time; 11% to 15% belongs to the top ten. These same records also appear under a second study, on T cells in Graves' hyperthyroidism and ophthalmopathy.

The origin of this receptor is a woman aged 25 to 45 with Graves disease. Sequencing was performed on peripheral blood mononuclear cells (PBMCs), taken at new diagnosis, from a patient treated with antithyroid drugs.

CDR3 DNA: TGTGCCAGCTCACGCGCCGGGGCACATAACAGTGAGCAGTTCTTC. It translates to CASSRAGAHNSEQFF. The rearrangement uses TRBV18 and TRBJ2-7; D may correspond to TRBD1 or TRBD2 (5 bases each). The better agreement between TRBJ2-1 and the DNA end casts doubt on the J call. CDR3 size: 15 residues. The germline V gene has CDR1 KGHSH and CDR2 LQKENI.